One and the same sample provided the 20 T cell receptor beta chains below, sequenced in a study of T cell repertoires in cytomegalovirus infection. No antigen is known for these receptors. Via MiXCR, TCRdb re-called the reads, giving one row per CDR3 protein. In the table there are roughly 500,000 distinct CDR3 sequences, about 44% of which are singletons. The specimen was cultured PBMCs, collected from culture after CMV antigen stimulation. The receptors come from a human donor in good health (CMV status not recorded). Some clones in this sample may be carry-over from other donors' samples.

V gene TRBV7-6 combines with J gene TRBJ2-2; D may correspond to TRBD1 or TRBD2 (6 bases each). Germline-derived CDR1 and CDR2 are SGHVS and FNYEAQ. This CDR3 has 15 residues. V was pared by 8 bases and J by 0 bases, with 13 bases between. The CDR3 protein is CASPSGGSNTGELFF. As DNA, the CDR3 is TGTGCCAGCCCCTCCGGGGGCTCGAACACCGGGGAGCTGTTTTTT.

This clonotype was counted only a few times. The chain couples TRBV27 to TRBJ1-6, with no clear D. The CDR3 has 16 residues. Trimming stripped 3 bases from V and 7 bases from J, with 16 bases between. Per germline, CDR1 MNHEY and CDR2 SMNVEV (reference sequence). The CDR3 DNA follows: TGTGCCAGCAGTTTCCTCCAGGACGGGAAAAATTCACCCCTCCACTTT. It yields the protein CASSFLQDGKNSPLHF.

This rearrangement joins TRBV2 to TRBJ2-2; 9 positions match TRBD2. The germline gives CDR1 SNHLY, CDR2 FYNNEI. The CDR3 has 15 amino acids. Unmatched junction bases numbered 4, after V lost 4 bases and J lost 4 bases. CDR3 protein: CASSVTSGTTGELFF. The CDR3 DNA sequence: TGTGCCAGCAGTGTGACTAGCGGCACCACCGGGGAGCTGTTTTTT.

The chain recombines TRBV12-3 or TRBV12-4 with TRBJ2-7; tentative D call: TRBD2 (6 bases). V shed 5 bases and J shed 2 bases, with 13 bases lying between them. CDR3 size: 14 residues. CDR3 DNA sequence: TGTGCCAGCAGTCCTTCGGGGGACGCCTACGAGCAGTACTTC. Translation gives CASSPSGDAYEQYF.

V is TRBV12-3 or TRBV12-4 and J is TRBJ2-1; D perhaps matches TRBD2 (6 bases). V shed 2 bases and J shed 8 bases, with 10 bases lying between them. This CDR3 contains 13 residues. CDR3 amino acids: CASSLSGRHEQFF. The CDR3 DNA follows: TGTGCCAGCAGTTTATCGGGGAGGCATGAGCAGTTCTTC.

V is TRBV6-2 or TRBV6-3 and J is TRBJ2-1; 8 bases fit TRBD2. CDR3 length: 17 residues. CDR1 is MNHEY, CDR2 SVGEGT, per germline. V lost 5 bases, J lost 7 bases, and 16 bases stayed unmatched. CDR3: CASSDNGLAGTPNEQFF. The CDR3, as DNA: TGTGCCAGCAGTGATAACGGTCTAGCGGGTACCCCAAATGAGCAGTTCTTC.

This clonotype was picked up a small number of times. The gene calls are TRBV4-1 and TRBJ2-1, with 11 bases matching TRBD2. The CDR3 spans 16 residues. The V segment lost 3 bases and the J segment 5 bases; nucleotides outside the gene matches: 6. CDR1 is MGHRA and CDR2 is YSYEKL in the germline V gene. CDR3 DNA sequence: TGCGCCAGCAGCCATCGACTAGCGGGGCCGAACAATGAGCAGTTCTTC. Amino acids: CASSHRLAGPNNEQFF.

This clonotype was found a few times. This rearrangement joins TRBV7-9 to TRBJ2-7; 9 nucleotides agree with TRBD1. Germline loops: CDR1 SEHNR, CDR2 FQNEAQ (reference sequence). The ends lost 4 bases at V and 2 bases at J; junction bases unmatched: 6. CDR3 size: 15 residues. The CDR3 loop is CASSSRTGAAYEQYF. In DNA, the CDR3 is TGTGCCAGCAGCTCCCGGACAGGGGCCGCCTACGAGCAGTACTTC.

Only a few counts were recorded for this clonotype. The V call is TRBV2, the J call TRBJ1-5; D is ambiguous. V dropped 0 bases and J dropped 7 bases, with 13 bases sitting between them. CDR3 length: 15 residues. CDR1 is SNHLY and CDR2 is FYNNEI in the germline V gene. The CDR3 sequence is CASSEADGILQPQHF. The CDR3 DNA is TGTGCCAGCAGTGAAGCCGACGGGATTCTCCAGCCCCAGCATTTT.

The chain carries TRBV12-3 or TRBV12-4 and TRBJ1-2; 10 bases are shared with TRBD1. The CDR3 contains 12 residues. V gave up 9 bases and J gave up 6 bases; unmatched junction bases: 4. CDR3: CASRQGANGYTF. CDR3 in DNA: TGTGCCAGTCGACAGGGGGCCAATGGCTACACCTTC.

In this sample, this clonotype turned up a few times. The CDR3 loop reads CASSHSGHKRAGPPETQYF. The CDR3, as DNA: TGTGCCAGCAGCCATAGCGGCCATAAGCGGGCCGGCCCCCCTGAGACCCAGTACTTC. The rearrangement joins TRBV7-9 to TRBJ2-5; TRBD2 might be the D (6 bases). Germline CDR1 is SEHNR and CDR2 is FQNEAQ (reference sequence). The CDR3 sequence is 19 residues long. With 5 bases removed from V and 5 bases from J, the gap between germline ends came to 30 bases.

V gene TRBV11-2 combines with J gene TRBJ2-7; 10 bases match TRBD1. This CDR3 spans 16 amino acids. V lost 5 bases to trimming and J lost 6 bases; unmatched junction nucleotides: 13. Germline V CDR1 and CDR2: SGHAT, FQNNGV. In DNA, the CDR3 is TGTGCCAGCAGCCCCCGTACCTTTAGGACAGGGGGCGAGCAGTACTTC. This encodes CASSPRTFRTGGEQYF.

The V call is TRBV6-2 or TRBV6-3, the J call TRBJ2-5; 9 nucleotides agree with TRBD2. CDR1 MNHEY and CDR2 SVGEGT come from the germline V gene. V trimming: 5 bases; J trimming: 5 bases; junction bases outside the gene matches: 12. This CDR3 region has 16 residues. The CDR3, as DNA: TGTGCCAGCAGTGAGTTAGCGGGAGCGTTGTGGGAGACCCAGTACTTC. It specifies CASSELAGALWETQYF.

This clonotype occurred a few times. The rearrangement joins TRBV7-6 to TRBJ1-4, with a possible D match to TRBD1 (6 bases). Trimming cost V 5 bases and J 10 bases, with 14 bases left between them. Germline-derived CDR1 and CDR2 are SGHVS and FNYEAQ. The CDR3 has 13 residues. For the CDR3, the DNA is TGTGCCAGCAGCCCAGGTGGGGGCCTAAAACTGTTTTTT. Translation gives CASSPGGGLKLFF.

This sequence joins TRBV7-9 and TRBJ2-2; D may be TRBD1 or TRBD2 (6 bases each). Trimming shortened V by 2 bases and J by 3 bases, and 13 bases separated the two germline ends. Germline loops: CDR1 SEHNR, CDR2 FQNEAQ (reference sequence). The CDR3 loop spans 16 amino acids. The CDR3 sequence: CASSLTSRGHTGELFF. The DNA of the CDR3 is TGTGCCAGCAGCTTAACTTCCCGGGGGCACACCGGGGAGCTGTTTTTT.

J is TRBJ2-2 and V is TRBV2, with 7 nucleotides matching TRBD2. Germline CDR1 SNHLY, CDR2 FYNNEI. The length of the CDR3 is 15 residues. The V gene end was trimmed by 5 bases and the J gene end by 4 bases; junction bases not matched to a gene: 7. In nucleotides, the CDR3 is TGTGCCAGCAGTCGGACTAGGGCTAGCACCGGGGAGCTGTTTTTT. Its translation is CASSRTRASTGELFF. The variable domain in full, with the rest retrieved from reference TRBV2 and TRBJ2-2, is EPEVTQTPSHQVTQMGQEVILRCVPISNHLYFYWYRQILGQKVEFLVSFYNNEISEKSEIFDDQFSVERPDGSNFTLKIRSTKLEDSAMYFCASSRTRASTGELFFGEGSRLTVL.

This clonotype was detected many times. The chain employs TRBV7-6 and TRBJ2-3, with 7 bases aligning to TRBD1. Germline assignment: CDR1 SGHVS and CDR2 FNYEAQ. The CDR3 spans 14 residues. V lost 4 bases and J lost 1; bases outside the gene matches: 2. CDR3 DNA sequence: TGTGCCAGCAGCTCCGGACAGGGCACAGATACGCAGTATTTT. It is translated as CASSSGQGTDTQYF.

This clonotype appeared a few times. The CDR3 region has the DNA TGTGCCAGCAGCCCTGAACAGCTCAGGGGGAGGAACGAGCAGTACTTC. As protein: CASSPEQLRGRNEQYF. The chain employs TRBV12-3 or TRBV12-4 and TRBJ2-7; tentatively, D is TRBD1 (7 bases). Trimming cost V 6 bases and J 5 bases, with 23 bases left between them. This CDR3 is 16 amino acids long.

This clonotype was observed once. The chain uses TRBV5-1 and TRBJ1-3; perhaps TRBD1 as D (5 bases). V dropped 4 bases and J dropped 1 base, with 12 bases sitting between them. The length of the CDR3 is 15 residues. Per the germline V gene, CDR1 is SGHRS and CDR2 is YFSETQ. CDR3 sequence: CASSLGAESGNTIYF. In DNA, the CDR3 is TGCGCCAGCAGCCTCGGGGCAGAGTCTGGAAACACCATATATTTT.

The chain has TRBV9 and TRBJ2-5; TRBD1 aligns across 12 bases. The CDR3 has 16 residues. Per germline, CDR1 SGDLS and CDR2 YYNGEE. V gave up 0 bases and J gave up 5 bases; unmatched junction bases: 5. The chain's CDR3 is CASSVGGTGGLETQYF. CDR3 nucleotide sequence: TGTGCCAGCAGCGTAGGGGGGACAGGGGGCCTTGAGACCCAGTACTTC.